These 8 T cell receptor beta chains share one sample of origin, sequenced in a study of OX40 agonist ivuxolimab in advanced cancers. The protocol was immunoSEQ multiplex PCR, while the TCRdb copy is restricted to in-frame clones and leaves out a portion. Seen here are about 35,000 clones, roughly three quarters observed once, and the top ten hold about 14%. The sequenced sample was CD4+ or CD8+ T cells sorted from blood, obtained in a trial of the OX40 agonist ivuxolimab. The source of these receptors is an adult with an advanced solid tumor such as melanoma, head and neck, liver or kidney cancer.

The V call is TRBV7-3, the J call TRBJ2-7; TRBD1 might be the D (6 bases). Germline assignment: CDR1 SGHTA and CDR2 FQGTGA. The CDR3 runs 12 residues. Trimming cost V 4 bases and J 6 bases, with 10 bases left between them. The CDR3 nucleotides are TGTGCCAGCAGCTACAGGGATGGCGAGCAGTACTTC. Translating gives CASSYRDGEQYF.

The chain is built from TRBV5-1 and TRBJ1-5; no clear D gene. Trimming stripped 0 bases from V and 6 bases from J, with 10 bases between. There are 14 residues in the CDR3. Germline V gene data show CDR1 as SGHRS and CDR2 as YFSETQ. In DNA form, the CDR3 reads TGCGCCAGCAGCTTGGAGGTGGGAGGTCAGCCCCAGCATTTT. Its translation: CASSLEVGGQPQHF.

In the case of this clone: Its ends do not fully match the called genes, so a read error is possible. The chain carries TRBV9 and TRBJ2-3; TRBD2 matches 14 bases. Germline values: CDR1 SGDLS, CDR2 YYNGEE. The CDR3 loop spans 16 amino acids. CDR3 nucleotides: TGTACCAGCAGCGCCCGACTAGCGGGAGGGCCAGATACGCAGTATTTT. This gives the protein CTSSARLAGGPDTQYF.

The chain links TRBV9 to TRBJ2-1; possible D gene TRBD2, 6 bases. The V gene's germline CDR1 is SGDLS and CDR2 YYNGEE. V dropped 3 bases and J dropped 9 bases, with 7 bases sitting between them. The CDR3 length is 11 residues. The CDR3 DNA reads as TGTGCCAGCAGCGCCGGGGGTGAGCAGTTCTTC. Protein: CASSAGGEQFF.

This clone came up once. V and J are TRBV6-1 and TRBJ1-2; unclear D gene. Trimming removed 4 bases at V and 3 bases at J, with 15 bases between. Germline values: CDR1 MNHNS, CDR2 SASEGT. This CDR3 has 15 residues. This CDR3 is CASSASWTADYGYTF. The CDR3 coding sequence is TGTGCCAGCAGTGCTAGCTGGACTGCGGACTATGGCTACACCTTC.

V gene TRBV5-1 combines with J gene TRBJ1-2; D remains unclear. Germline CDR1 SGHRS, CDR2 YFSETQ. This CDR3 has 13 residues. The V end lost 4 bases, the J end lost 0 bases, and 7 bases lay between the germline ends. The CDR3 sequence: CASSLGSNYGYTF. As DNA, the CDR3 is TGCGCCAGCAGCCTGGGATCTAACTATGGCTACACCTTC.

The genes are TRBV4-1 and TRBJ1-2; D unresolved. This CDR3 region has 15 residues. The germline V gene has CDR1 MGHRA and CDR2 YSYEKL. V was trimmed by 4 bases and J by 7 bases, leaving 19 bases between them. The CDR3 here is CASSPAGLGKSGYTF. The DNA for the CDR3 is TGCGCCAGCAGCCCCGCCGGACTAGGGAAGAGTGGCTACACCTTC.

This clone was observed once. V and J are TRBV4-1 and TRBJ1-1; D is undetermined. The CDR3 is 15 amino acids. V lost 0 bases to trimming and J lost 7 bases, with 15 bases between them. Per germline, CDR1 MGHRA and CDR2 YSYEKL. Here the CDR3 DNA reads TGCGCCAGCAGCCAAGATTGGCGGCGAGGTGATGAAGCTTTCTTT. As protein: CASSQDWRRGDEAFF.